The rows below give T cell receptor beta chains drawn from one sample of a study of monozygotic twins with cystic fibrosis. Generated by immunoSEQ multiplex PCR, the TCRdb table keeps only in-frame clones and is missing some. The table lists 30,000 to 45,000 clones, 75% to 90% of them singletons. The sequenced sample consisted of blood. These receptors all stem from a girl aged 2 to 10 with cystic fibrosis. Each CDR3 is given with its conserved first and last residue. The D gene is left open where the match is weak. Size is omitted from some rows. Given values are once, few, many or a class for expanded clones.

CASSLGGGPEEQYF,TGTGCCAGTAGTCTCGGGGGCGGGCCTGAGGAGCAGTACTTC,TRBJ2-7,TRBV19,NA,NA
CASSSGGPPQETQYF,TGCGCCAGCAGCTCAGGGGGGCCCCCACAAGAGACCCAGTACTTC,TRBJ2-5,TRBV5-1,NA,NA
CASSHYRDRGYNEQFF,TGTGCCAGCAGCCACTACCGGGACAGGGGATACAATGAGCAGTTCTTC,TRBJ2-1,TRBV11-1,NA,TRBD1
CASSPRTGISPLHF,TGTGCCAGCAGCCCGCGGACAGGGATCTCACCCCTCCACTTT,TRBJ1-6,TRBV9,NA,TRBD1
CASSEALKVQHF,TGTGCCAGCAGTGAAGCGCTCAAGGTCCAGCATTTT,TRBJ1-5,TRBV6-1,NA,NA
CASSAPGTRKFF,TGTGCCAGCAGCGCCCCCGGGACTAGAAAGTTCTTC,TRBJ2-1,TRBV9,NA,TRBD2
CASSYVASGAGNTIYF,TGTGCCAGCAGTTACGTTGCCTCTGGGGCTGGAAACACCATATATTTT,TRBJ1-3,TRBV6-5,NA,NA
CAWTGTAYEQYF,TGTGCCTGGACCGGGACAGCCTACGAGCAGTACTTC,TRBJ2-7,TRBV30,NA,TRBD1
CASSLAGFGAGGYTF,TGTGCCAGCAGCTTGGCCGGTTTCGGGGCGGGTGGCTACACCTTC,TRBJ1-2,TRBV5-4,few,NA
CASSLGPGKGHFF,TGTGCCAGCAGCTTAGGTCCCGGGAAAGGGCATTTCTTT,TRBJ1-1,TRBV7-6,NA,NA
CASSQGQVSTDTQYF,TGCGCCAGCAGCCAAGGCCAGGTTAGCACAGATACGCAGTATTTT,TRBJ2-3,TRBV4-3,NA,NA
CASSIPVHQPQHF,TGTGCCAGTAGTATTCCGGTTCATCAGCCCCAGCATTTT,TRBJ1-5,TRBV19,NA,NA
CASSLGPGGQEAFF,TGCGCCAGCAGCTTGGGGCCAGGAGGACAGGAAGCTTTCTTT,TRBJ1-1,TRBV5-1,few,NA
CASSPRGQNTEAFF,TGCGCCAGCAGCCCGCGGGGGCAAAACACTGAAGCTTTCTTT,TRBJ1-1,TRBV5-1,NA,NA
CATRGDRVNSPLHF,TGCGCCACCCGGGGAGACAGGGTTAATTCACCCCTCCACTTT,TRBJ1-6,TRBV5-1,NA,TRBD1
CATRWGQGVEAFF,TGTGCCACCCGGTGGGGACAGGGGGTTGAAGCTTTCTTT,TRBJ1-1,TRBV6-1,NA,TRBD1
CAWSVLAGTGELFF,TGTGCCTGGAGTGTCCTAGCGGGGACCGGGGAGCTGTTTTTT,TRBJ2-2,TRBV30,once,TRBD2
CASRGRATYEQYF,TGTGCCAGCAGAGGCAGGGCCACCTACGAGCAGTACTTC,TRBJ2-7,TRBV6-1,NA,NA
CASSLGQGGGIKGVGYTF,TGTGCCAGCAGCTTAGGGCAGGGAGGGGGAATCAAGGGAGTTGGCTACACCTTC,TRBJ1-2,TRBV7-2,NA,NA
CASSLYFSGQGAQDEQYF,TGTGCCAGCAGTTTATACTTTTCCGGACAGGGGGCGCAGGACGAGCAGTACTTC,TRBJ2-7,TRBV27,once,TRBD1
CASSPGIDYGYTF,TGTGCCAGCAGCCCGGGGATTGACTATGGCTACACCTTC,TRBJ1-2,TRBV9,NA,NA
CASSLGQGRYEQYF,TGTGCCAGCAGCCTTGGACAGGGTCGGTACGAGCAGTACTTC,TRBJ2-7,TRBV7-6,NA,TRBD1
CASSPAGTSGVTDTQYF,TGTGCCAGCAGCCCAGCCGGGACTAGCGGGGTCACAGATACGCAGTATTTT,TRBJ2-3,TRBV7-9,NA,TRBD2
CASSPRQHNEKLFF,TGTGCCAGCTCACCTCGGCAACATAATGAAAAACTGTTTTTT,TRBJ1-4,TRBV18,NA,NA
CAWSVRLMTALNQPQHF,TGTGCCTGGAGTGTTCGATTAATGACAGCCCTAAATCAGCCCCAGCATTTT,TRBJ1-5,TRBV30,NA,NA
CASRRTGAGNYGYTF,TGTGCCAGCAGACGGACAGGGGCGGGAAACTATGGCTACACCTTC,TRBJ1-2,TRBV6-1,NA,TRBD1
CASSGTLGEQFF,TGTGCCAGCAGCGGGACTTTGGGGGAGCAGTTCTTC,TRBJ2-1,TRBV2,few,NA
CASSPHHTQYF,TGTGCCAGCAGCCCCCACCATACGCAGTATTTT,TRBJ2-3,TRBV9,NA,NA
CASSFSGITEAFF,TGTGCCAGCAGTTTCTCCGGCATCACTGAAGCTTTCTTT,TRBJ1-1,TRBV6-6,NA,NA